Each of the 4 T cell receptor beta chains below was sequenced from the same sample in a study of CD8+CD57+ T cells in acquired aplastic anemia. TCR beta VDJ and CDR3 profiling used genomic DNA as template. TCRdb passed the reads through MiXCR, listing each CDR3 protein once. The table has 40,000 to 50,000 distinct CDR3 sequences, about 78% seen once; the top ten hold 30% to 40%. The sequencing sample was made of sorted CD4+, CD8+, or CD8+CD57+ T cells (not recorded which) from PBMCs. The receptors were gathered from a human donor in good health, serving as a control.

The CDR3 sequence: CSVEGDRSTDTQYF. The CDR3 DNA reads TGCAGCGTTGAGGGGGACAGGAGCACAGATACGCAGTATTTT. V and J are TRBV29-1 and TRBJ2-3; the match to TRBD1 covers 8 bases. J was trimmed by 0 bases and V by 3 bases; bases with no gene match: 2. CDR1 is SQVTM, CDR2 ANQGSEA, per germline. This CDR3 is 14 amino acids long.

The chain recombines TRBV2 with TRBJ2-7; D remains ambiguous. CDR1 is SNHLY and CDR2 is FYNNEI in the germline V gene. The V end was cut by 4 bases, the J end by 7 bases, with 11 bases between. The CDR3 length is 12 residues. The CDR3 DNA reads as TGTGCCAGCAGTGGTTCCGCTTGGGAGCAGTACTTC. Amino acids: CASSGSAWEQYF.

The chain uses TRBV7-9 and TRBJ1-3, with D possibly being TRBD1 (5 bases). V gave up 0 bases and J gave up 2 bases, with 8 bases separating them. The CDR3 consists of 15 residues. Germline V gives CDR1 SEHNR, CDR2 FQNEAQ (reference sequence). The CDR3 sequence is CASSLALRAGNTIYF. CDR3 nucleotide sequence: TGTGCCAGCAGCTTAGCGCTCAGGGCTGGAAACACCATATATTTT. Using reference TRBV7-9 and TRBJ1-3 for the parts outside the CDR3, the full variable domain is DTGVSQNPRHKITKRGQNVTFRCDPISEHNRLYWYRQTLGQGPEFLTYFQNEAQLEKSRLLSDRFSAERPKGSFSTLEIQRTEQGDSAMYLCASSLALRAGNTIYFGEGSWLTVV.

This clonotype is medium-sized by share. The chain couples TRBV24-1 to TRBJ2-7, with D maybe TRBD1 (5 bases). Germline-derived CDR1 and CDR2 are KGHDR and SFDVKD. This CDR3 comprises 15 residues. Between the trimmed V and J ends, which lost 2 bases and 6 bases, there was a span of 16 bases. In nucleotides, the CDR3 is TGTGCCACCAGTGATTCCCGGGCTCCAGGGTCCGAGCAGTACTTC. Protein: CATSDSRAPGSEQYF.